This T cell receptor beta chain was captured in a study of T cells in narcolepsy (dated by TCRdb to the late 2010s). About the investigation overall: Patients with narcolepsy type 1 or type 2 (NT1, NT2) were enrolled in the study together with healthy control donors. To look for autoreactive T cells in narcolepsy patients that target self-antigens of hypocretin neurons (hypocretin, TRIB2), the study used TCR Vbeta sequencing to follow clonotypes in blood and CSF. What the research found in general, with its limitations: According to the report, autoreactive clonotypes were detected serially in the blood of the same patients and of different patients, but not in healthy controls. No sequences matching autoreactive T cell clones were present in some of the blood memory CD4+ repertoires from patients and controls. Patients and controls had comparable numbers of sequenced blood memory CD4+ clonotypes, averaging about 39,000 and 35,000, respectively. In plots comparing CSF and blood CD4+ T cell clonotypes from the same patient, HCRT-specific and TRIB2-specific autoreactive clonotypes were highlighted.

About this clone: Its recognized antigen is unknown. No base quality information exists; no much larger clone differs at one position.

Library preparation was by the immunoSEQ multiplex PCR assay. TCRdb holds this immuneACCESS table with in-frame rearrangements only. Some clones are missing; in checked studies, unresolved V genes explain under half, and the rest has no known cause. The sample contains 32,000 or so clones, under 85% of them found a single time. The ten largest clones take up 0.75% to 1% of the sample. Memory CD4+ T cells were sorted ex vivo from peripheral blood of narcolepsy patients and healthy controls for TCR Vbeta sequencing. The CDR3 runs 16 residues from the cysteine to the phenylalanine. The sequence is cut down to CDR3 DNA, 48 bases in frame from base 1. The germline V gene gives CDR1 as SGHRS and CDR2 as YFSETQ. Here V drops 4 bases and J drops 8 bases, and the junction holds 12 bases not matched to any gene.

The material sequenced was CD45RA- memory CD4+ T cells from PBMCs. The cell subset or site label here, explained by the study, means: memory T cells sorted ex vivo from peripheral blood. This sequence was found in a human donor with narcolepsy. The sequence links TRBV5-1 to TRBJ1-4, and TRBD1 matches 9 of the central bases. The CDR3 in this case is CASSLNTGGLGEKLFF. Here is the DNA: TGCGCCAGCAGCCTGAACACAGGGGGCTTGGGGGAAAAACTGTTTTTT. When the CDR3 is completed using the reference TRBV5-1 and TRBJ1-4 genes on either side, the full variable domain is KAGVTQTPRYLIKTRGQQVTLSCSPISGHRSVSWYQQTPGQGLQFLFEYFSETQRNKGNFPGRFSGRQFSNSRSEMNVSTLELGDSALYLCASSLNTGGLGEKLFFGSGTQLSVL.